These T cell receptor beta chains were read from a single sample in a study of cytomegalovirus exposure and HLA in healthy donors. Here immunoSEQ multiplex PCR was the method, and the copy in TCRdb shows in-frame clones only, minus some. Among more than 110,000 clones listed, 77% were seen once. Sequenced sample: PBMCs. These receptors all stem from a male donor in good health and CMV-seronegative. Each CDR3 is given with its conserved first and last residue. D genes are given only for firm matches. Some rows have no size entry. The others give once, few or many, or a class for an expanded clone.

NA	TRBJ2-5	TRBV5-1	TRBD2	CASSLAPLAAQETQYF	TGCGCCAGCAGCTTGGCCCCACTAGCGGCACAAGAGACCCAGTACTTC
NA	TRBJ2-7	TRBV28	TRBD2	CASSLPSGNGYEQYF	TGTGCCAGCAGTTTACCTAGCGGGAACGGCTACGAGCAGTACTTC
NA	TRBJ2-1	TRBV5-4	TRBD1	CASSLGQATYNEQFF	TGTGCCAGCAGCTTAGGACAGGCAACCTACAATGAGCAGTTCTTC
NA	TRBJ1-1	TRBV19	TRBD1	CASTPDRKNTEAFF	TGTGCCAGTACCCCGGACAGGAAGAACACTGAAGCTTTCTTT
few	TRBJ2-2	TRBV5-4	NA	CASSNLGGSGFTGELFF	TGTGCCAGCAGCAACCTAGGGGGTTCGGGTTTCACCGGGGAGCTGTTTTTT
NA	TRBJ2-5	TRBV10-3	TRBD1	CAIRGTGAQETQYF	TGTGCCATCAGGGGTACAGGGGCACAAGAGACCCAGTACTTC
NA	TRBJ2-3	TRBV7-8	NA	CASSFLADRTDTQYF	TGTGCCAGCAGCTTCTTAGCGGACCGCACAGATACGCAGTATTTT
NA	TRBJ2-4	TRBV27	NA	CASTENIQYF	TGTGCCAGCACCGAAAACATTCAGTACTTC
NA	TRBJ2-5	TRBV6-4	NA	CAATSRKRPPQETQYF	TGTGCCGCGACCAGCAGGAAAAGACCACCTCAAGAGACCCAGTACTTC
once	TRBJ2-3	TRBV10-2	TRBD2	CASSRSGGPRADTQYF	TGCGCCAGCAGCCGGAGCGGGGGGCCTCGGGCAGATACGCAGTATTTT
NA	TRBJ2-5	TRBV11-3	TRBD2	CASSPGLAGHQETQYF	TGTGCCAGCAGCCCGGGACTAGCGGGACACCAAGAGACCCAGTACTTC
NA	TRBJ2-1	TRBV6-1	NA	CASSDRGLIYNEQFF	TGTGCCAGCAGTGATAGAGGACTAATTTACAATGAGCAGTTCTTC
NA	TRBJ2-2	TRBV13	TRBD1	CASTGRQGSSAGELFF	TGTGCCAGCACGGGAAGACAGGGGAGTAGTGCCGGGGAGCTGTTTTTT
NA	TRBJ2-7	TRBV10-1	TRBD1	CASPWDREGYEQYF	TGCGCCAGTCCTTGGGACAGGGAGGGCTACGAGCAGTACTTC
NA	TRBJ1-5	TRBV10-2	NA	CASSVDGGNQPQHF	TGCGCCAGCAGTGTAGACGGGGGCAATCAGCCCCAGCATTTT
few	TRBJ2-1	TRBV6-5	TRBD2	CASSSLAGTYNEQFF	TGTGCCAGCAGTTCACTAGCGGGAACCTACAATGAGCAGTTCTTC
few	TRBJ2-7	TRBV5-1	NA	CASSLWGREATYEQYF	TGCGCCAGCAGCTTGTGGGGCAGGGAGGCCACCTACGAGCAGTACTTC
NA	TRBJ1-2	TRBV7-9	NA	CASSFEGDGYTF	TGTGCCAGCAGCTTTGAGGGGGATGGCTACACCTTC
NA	TRBJ2-3	TRBV7-3	TRBD2	CASSLGPAGGGADTQYF	TGTGCCAGCAGCTTAGGGCCAGCGGGAGGGGGAGCAGATACGCAGTATTTT
NA	TRBJ2-6	TRBV5-1	NA	CASSLTSRQAYSGANVLTF	TGCGCCAGCAGCTTGACTTCGAGACAGGCGTACTCTGGGGCCAACGTCCTGACTTTC
NA	TRBJ1-1	TRBV6-4	NA	CASSEFVTELRTEAFF	TGTGCCAGCAGTGAATTTGTGACAGAGTTGAGGACTGAAGCTTTCTTT
NA	TRBJ2-3	TRBV7-2	TRBD2	CASSPSGLAGGTDTQYF	TGTGCCAGCAGCCCCTCGGGACTAGCGGGGGGCACAGATACGCAGTATTTT
NA	TRBJ1-1	TRBV13	TRBD1	CASSPAGQLNTEAFF	TGTGCCAGCAGCCCCGCGGGACAGCTGAACACTGAAGCTTTCTTT
NA	TRBJ2-6	TRBV18	TRBD1	CASSPGQGSGANVLTF	TGTGCCAGCTCACCAGGACAGGGGTCTGGGGCCAACGTCCTGACTTTC
NA	TRBJ2-3	TRBV5-8	TRBD2	CASSSGTSGGVADTQYF	TGTGCCAGCAGCTCAGGGACTAGCGGGGGGGTAGCAGATACGCAGTATTTT
once	TRBJ2-3	TRBV4-1	NA	CASSQERDSKADTQYF	TGCGCCAGCAGCCAAGAGAGGGACTCCAAGGCAGATACGCAGTATTTT
NA	TRBJ1-2	TRBV2	NA	CASSLRQGNYGYTF	TGTGCCAGCAGTTTAAGGCAGGGGAACTATGGCTACACCTTC
NA	TRBJ2-5	TRBV7-9	TRBD1	CASSPWDSQETQYF	TGTGCCAGCAGCCCCTGGGACAGCCAAGAGACCCAGTACTTC
NA	TRBJ2-5	TRBV19	NA	CASSIRSVGSYQETQYF	TGTGCCAGTAGTATCCGGAGCGTTGGGTCGTACCAAGAGACCCAGTACTTC
NA	TRBJ2-1	TRBV11-2	NA	CASSQGNEQFF	TGTGCCAGCAGCCAGGGTAATGAGCAGTTCTTC
NA	TRBJ1-2	TRBV5-8	TRBD1	CASSITGVRGYTF	TGTGCCAGCAGCATTACAGGGGTTCGCGGCTACACCTTC
NA	TRBJ1-1	TRBV6-6	NA	CASSYRDKQAFF	TGTGCCAGCAGTTACCGGGACAAGCAAGCTTTCTTT
few	TRBJ2-5	TRBV10-1	TRBD2	CATGTSGETQYF	TGCGCAACCGGGACTAGCGGCGAGACCCAGTACTTC
NA	TRBJ2-2	TRBV12-5	NA	CASGLPNTGELFF	TGTGCTAGTGGTTTGCCAAACACCGGGGAGCTGTTTTTT
once	TRBJ1-5	TRBV7-8	NA	CASSPRVHSNQPQHF	TGTGCCAGCAGCCCTCGAGTGCATAGCAATCAGCCCCAGCATTTT
NA	TRBJ2-6	TRBV5-1	NA	CASSLAQGRETGFGVGANVLTF	TGCGCCAGCAGCTTGGCCCAGGGCAGGGAAACAGGGTTTGGGGTTGGGGCCAACGTCCTGACTTTC
NA	TRBJ2-2	TRBV21-1	NA	CASSKALGRNTGELFF	TGTGCCAGCAGCAAAGCGCTGGGGAGGAACACCGGGGAGCTGTTTTTT
NA	TRBJ2-2	TRBV29-1	NA	CSGEDSTNTGELFF	TGCAGCGGAGAGGACAGTACAAACACCGGGGAGCTGTTTTTT
few	TRBJ2-5	TRBV7-9	TRBD1	CASSFGTGGRETQYF	TGTGCCAGCAGCTTCGGGACAGGGGGCCGAGAGACCCAGTACTTC
NA	TRBJ2-3	TRBV7-3	NA	CASSLDSGADTQYF	TGTGCCAGCAGCTTAGACTCGGGGGCAGATACGCAGTATTTT
NA	TRBJ2-1	TRBV10-2	TRBD2	CASRSHGGGHNEQFF	TGCGCCAGCAGATCTCACGGGGGGGGCCATAATGAGCAGTTCTTC
NA	TRBJ2-1	TRBV28	NA	CASSLRGSYNEQFF	TGTGCCAGCAGTCTCCGAGGCTCCTACAATGAGCAGTTCTTC
NA	TRBJ2-5	TRBV4-1	NA	CASSLSSAGGFQETQYF	TGCGCCAGCAGCCTCTCATCGGCTGGGGGCTTTCAAGAGACCCAGTACTTC
NA	TRBJ1-2	TRBV19	NA	CASSYRDYGYTF	TGTGCCAGTAGTTACAGGGACTATGGCTACACCTTC
NA	TRBJ2-1	TRBV9	TRBD2	CASGWSGSSYNEQFF	TGTGCCAGCGGGTGGAGCGGGAGCTCCTACAATGAGCAGTTCTTC
NA	TRBJ2-5	TRBV2	NA	CASSARGETQYF	TGTGCCAGCAGTGCCCGGGGGGAGACCCAGTACTTC
NA	TRBJ2-7	TRBV10-3	NA	CAISESEGRYEQYF	TGTGCCATCAGTGAGTCGGAGGGGAGGTACGAGCAGTACTTC
NA	TRBJ2-7	TRBV4-3	TRBD2	CASSQVRGVSGSYEQYF	TGCGCCAGCAGCCAAGTACGGGGGGTTAGCGGTTCCTACGAGCAGTACTTC
NA	TRBJ1-4	TRBV15	TRBD1	CATSRRRTGISEKLFF	TGTGCCACCAGCAGGCGGCGGACAGGTATAAGTGAAAAACTGTTTTTT
NA	TRBJ2-5	TRBV30	NA	CAWSGRKETQYF	TGTGCCTGGAGTGGGCGGAAAGAGACCCAGTACTTC
once	TRBJ1-6	TRBV6-5	NA	CASSYSGGTDSPLHF	TGTGCCAGCAGTTACTCAGGGGGAACGGATTCACCCCTCCACTTT
NA	TRBJ2-7	TRBV9	NA	CASSDSSSYEQYF	TGTGCCAGCAGTGACAGCAGCTCCTACGAGCAGTACTTC
NA	TRBJ2-1	TRBV27	NA	CASSQRSAPGGNEQFF	TGTGCCAGCAGCCAAAGGTCGGCTCCCGGAGGGAATGAGCAGTTCTTC